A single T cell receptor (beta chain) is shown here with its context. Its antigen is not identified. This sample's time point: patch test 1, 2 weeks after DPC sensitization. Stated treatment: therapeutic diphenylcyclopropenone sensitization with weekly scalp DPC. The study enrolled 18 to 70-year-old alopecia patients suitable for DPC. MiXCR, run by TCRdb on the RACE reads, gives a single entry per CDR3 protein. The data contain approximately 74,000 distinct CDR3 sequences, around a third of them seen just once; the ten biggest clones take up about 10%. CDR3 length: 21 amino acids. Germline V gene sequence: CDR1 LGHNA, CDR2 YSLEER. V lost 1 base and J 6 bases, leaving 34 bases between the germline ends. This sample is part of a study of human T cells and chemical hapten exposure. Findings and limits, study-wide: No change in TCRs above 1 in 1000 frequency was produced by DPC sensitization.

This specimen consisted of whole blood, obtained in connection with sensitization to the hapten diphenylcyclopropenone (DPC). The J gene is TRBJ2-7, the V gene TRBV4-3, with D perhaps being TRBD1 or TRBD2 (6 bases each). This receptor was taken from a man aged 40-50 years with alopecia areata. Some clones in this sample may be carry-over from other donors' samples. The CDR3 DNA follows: TGCGCCAGCAGCCAAGTTCTAGAAGGGGACAAGGTTAGCGGCCCGAGAGTCGAGCAGTACTTC. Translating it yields CASSQVLEGDKVSGPRVEQYF.